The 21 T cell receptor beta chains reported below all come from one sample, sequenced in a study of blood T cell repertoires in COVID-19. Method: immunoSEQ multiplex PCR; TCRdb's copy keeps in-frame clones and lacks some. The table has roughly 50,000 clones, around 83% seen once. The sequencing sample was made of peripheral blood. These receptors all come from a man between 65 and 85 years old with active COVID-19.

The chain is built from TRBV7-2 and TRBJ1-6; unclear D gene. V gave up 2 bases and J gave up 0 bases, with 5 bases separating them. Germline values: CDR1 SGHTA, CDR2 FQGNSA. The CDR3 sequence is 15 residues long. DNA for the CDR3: TGTGCCAGCAGCTTATCAGACTCCTATAATTCACCCCTCCACTTT. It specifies CASSLSDSYNSPLHF.

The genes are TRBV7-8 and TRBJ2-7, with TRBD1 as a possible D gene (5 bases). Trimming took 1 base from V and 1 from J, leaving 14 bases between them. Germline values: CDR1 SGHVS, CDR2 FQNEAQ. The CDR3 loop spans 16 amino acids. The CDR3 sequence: CASSLGTRRVSYEQYF. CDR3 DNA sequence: TGTGCCAGCAGCTTAGGGACACGTAGGGTTTCCTACGAGCAGTACTTC.

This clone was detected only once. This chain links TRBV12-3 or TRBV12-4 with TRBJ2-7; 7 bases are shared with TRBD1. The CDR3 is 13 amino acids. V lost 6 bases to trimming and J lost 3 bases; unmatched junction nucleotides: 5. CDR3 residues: CASRGQEVYEQYF. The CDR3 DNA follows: TGTGCCAGCAGAGGACAGGAAGTCTACGAGCAGTACTTC.

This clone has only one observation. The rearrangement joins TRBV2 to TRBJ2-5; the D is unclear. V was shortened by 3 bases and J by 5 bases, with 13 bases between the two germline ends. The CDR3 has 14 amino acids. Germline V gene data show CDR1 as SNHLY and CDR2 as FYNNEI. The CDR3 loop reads CASSDGPSPETQYF. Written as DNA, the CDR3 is TGTGCCAGCAGTGATGGGCCAAGCCCGGAGACCCAGTACTTC.

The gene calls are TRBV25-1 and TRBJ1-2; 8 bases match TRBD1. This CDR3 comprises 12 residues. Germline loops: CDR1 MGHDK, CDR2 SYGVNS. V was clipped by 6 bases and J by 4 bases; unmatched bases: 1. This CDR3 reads CASRDRAYGYTF. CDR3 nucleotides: TGTGCCAGCAGGGACAGGGCCTATGGCTACACCTTC.

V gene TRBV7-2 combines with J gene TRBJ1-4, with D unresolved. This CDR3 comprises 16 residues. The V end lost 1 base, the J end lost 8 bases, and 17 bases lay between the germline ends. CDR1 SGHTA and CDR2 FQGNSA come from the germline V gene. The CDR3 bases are TGTGCCAGCAGCTTAGACGGGCCCATCACGGGAGAAAAACTGTTTTTT. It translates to CASSLDGPITGEKLFF.

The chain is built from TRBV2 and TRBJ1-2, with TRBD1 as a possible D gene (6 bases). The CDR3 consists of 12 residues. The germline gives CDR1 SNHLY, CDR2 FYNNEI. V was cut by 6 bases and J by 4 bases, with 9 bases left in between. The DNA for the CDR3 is TGTGCCAGCAGGGACAGCCTCTATGGCTACACCTTC. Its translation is CASRDSLYGYTF.

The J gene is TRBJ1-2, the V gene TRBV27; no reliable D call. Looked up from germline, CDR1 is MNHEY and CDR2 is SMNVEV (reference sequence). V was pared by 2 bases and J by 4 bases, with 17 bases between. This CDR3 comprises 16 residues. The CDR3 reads CASSLRSVSRGYGYTF. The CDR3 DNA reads TGTGCCAGCAGTTTACGTTCGGTCAGTCGGGGCTATGGCTACACCTTC.

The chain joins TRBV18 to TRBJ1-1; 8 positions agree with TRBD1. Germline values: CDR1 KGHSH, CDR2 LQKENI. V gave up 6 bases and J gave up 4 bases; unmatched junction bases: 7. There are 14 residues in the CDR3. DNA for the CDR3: TGTGCCAGCTCGCGGAGCACAGGGGGCACTGAAGCTTTCTTT. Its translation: CASSRSTGGTEAFF.

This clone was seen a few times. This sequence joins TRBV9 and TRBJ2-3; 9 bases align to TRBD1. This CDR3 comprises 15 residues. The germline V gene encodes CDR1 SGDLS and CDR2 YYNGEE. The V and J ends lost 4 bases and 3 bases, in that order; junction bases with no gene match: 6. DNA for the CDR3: TGTGCCAGCAGCCTGGGGGACAGGGAAACAGATACGCAGTATTTT. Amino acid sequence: CASSLGDRETDTQYF.

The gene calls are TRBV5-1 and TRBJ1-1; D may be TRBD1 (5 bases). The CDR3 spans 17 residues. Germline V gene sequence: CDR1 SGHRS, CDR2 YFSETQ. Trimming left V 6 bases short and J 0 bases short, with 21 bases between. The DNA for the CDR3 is TGCGCCAGCAAACCCCCACGGAGGGACTTCATGAACACTGAAGCTTTCTTT. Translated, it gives CASKPPRRDFMNTEAFF. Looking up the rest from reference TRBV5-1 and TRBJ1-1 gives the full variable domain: KAGVTQTPRYLIKTRGQQVTLSCSPISGHRSVSWYQQTPGQGLQFLFEYFSETQRNKGNFPGRFSGRQFSNSRSEMNVSTLELGDSALYLCASKPPRRDFMNTEAFFGQGTRLTVV.

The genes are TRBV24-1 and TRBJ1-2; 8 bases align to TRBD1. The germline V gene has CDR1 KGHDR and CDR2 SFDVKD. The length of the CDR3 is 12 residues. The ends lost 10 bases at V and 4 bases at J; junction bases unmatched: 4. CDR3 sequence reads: CATGDRGYGYTF. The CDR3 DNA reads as TGTGCCACGGGTGACAGGGGCTATGGCTACACCTTC.

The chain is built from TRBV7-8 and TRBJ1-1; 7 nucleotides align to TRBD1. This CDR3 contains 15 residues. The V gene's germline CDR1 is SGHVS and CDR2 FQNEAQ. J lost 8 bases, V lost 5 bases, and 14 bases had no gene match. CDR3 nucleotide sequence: TGTGCCAGCAGCGGCAGGACAGGACCAAATCCGGAAGCTTTCTTT. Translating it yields CASSGRTGPNPEAFF.

The CDR3 sequence is CASSFLLGEDYGYTF. The CDR3, as DNA: TGTGCCAGCAGCTTCCTGCTGGGGGAGGACTATGGCTACACCTTC. The genes are TRBV5-6 and TRBJ1-2, with D perhaps TRBD1 (5 bases). The germline CDR1 and CDR2 sequences are SGHDT and YYEEEE. Trimming removed 2 bases at V and 3 bases at J, with 14 bases between. CDR3 size: 15 residues. Full variable domain (missing parts from reference TRBV5-6 and TRBJ1-2): DAGVTQSPTHLIKTRGQQVTLRCSPKSGHDTVSWYQQALGQGPQFIFQYYEEEERQRGNFPDRFSGHQFPNYSSELNVNALLLGDSALYLCASSFLLGEDYGYTFGSGTRLTVV.

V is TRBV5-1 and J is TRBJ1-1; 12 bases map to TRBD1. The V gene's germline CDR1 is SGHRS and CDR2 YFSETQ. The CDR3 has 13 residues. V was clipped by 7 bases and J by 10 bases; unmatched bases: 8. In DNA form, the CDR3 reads TGCGCCAGCGTGGGACAGGGGGCGGCGGGAGCTTTCTTT. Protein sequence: CASVGQGAAGAFF.

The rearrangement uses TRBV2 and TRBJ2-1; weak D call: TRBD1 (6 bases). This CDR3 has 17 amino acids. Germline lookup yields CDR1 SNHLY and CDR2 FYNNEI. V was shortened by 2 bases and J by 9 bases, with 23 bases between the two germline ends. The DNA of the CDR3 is TGTGCCAGCAGTGAAAGAGTCCGGTGGGACAAGTTGGGTGAGCAGTTCTTC. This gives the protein CASSERVRWDKLGEQFF. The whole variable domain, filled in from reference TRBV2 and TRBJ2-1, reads EPEVTQTPSHQVTQMGQEVILRCVPISNHLYFYWYRQILGQKVEFLVSFYNNEISEKSEIFDDQFSVERPDGSNFTLKIRSTKLEDSAMYFCASSERVRWDKLGEQFFGPGTRLTVL.

The CDR3 DNA reads TGTGCCAGCAAGGGGTACAATGAGCAGTTCTTC. This encodes CASKGYNEQFF. This rearrangement joins TRBV12-3 or TRBV12-4 to TRBJ2-1; TRBD1 is a possible D gene (5 bases). The CDR3 is 11 residues long. Trimming cost V 7 bases and J 4 bases, with 5 bases left between them.

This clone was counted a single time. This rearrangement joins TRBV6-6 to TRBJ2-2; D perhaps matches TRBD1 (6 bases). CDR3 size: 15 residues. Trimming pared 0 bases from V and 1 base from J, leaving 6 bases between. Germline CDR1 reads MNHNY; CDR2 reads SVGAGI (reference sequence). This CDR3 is CASSYSGGNTGELFF. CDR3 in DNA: TGTGCCAGCAGTTACTCAGGGGGGAACACCGGGGAGCTGTTTTTT.

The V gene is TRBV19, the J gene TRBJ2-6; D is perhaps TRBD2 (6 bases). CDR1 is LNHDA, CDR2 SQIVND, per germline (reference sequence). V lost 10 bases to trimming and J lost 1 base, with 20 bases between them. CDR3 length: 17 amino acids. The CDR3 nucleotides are TGTGCCACCCGCTTGGGGGGAAAGGGATCTGGGGCCAACGTCCTGACTTTC. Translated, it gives CATRLGGKGSGANVLTF.

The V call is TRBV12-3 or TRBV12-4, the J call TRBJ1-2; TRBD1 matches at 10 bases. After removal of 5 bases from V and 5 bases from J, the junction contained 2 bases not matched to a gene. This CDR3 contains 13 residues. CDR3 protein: CASSPGQGYGYTF. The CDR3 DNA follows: TGTGCCAGCAGTCCGGGACAGGGGTATGGCTACACCTTC.

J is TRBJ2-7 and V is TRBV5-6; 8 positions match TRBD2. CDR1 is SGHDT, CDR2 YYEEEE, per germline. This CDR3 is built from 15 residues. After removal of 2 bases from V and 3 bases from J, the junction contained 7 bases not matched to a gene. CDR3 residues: CASSFPPGTSYEQYF. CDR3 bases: TGTGCCAGCAGCTTCCCGCCCGGGACTAGCTACGAGCAGTACTTC. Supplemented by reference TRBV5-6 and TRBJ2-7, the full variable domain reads DAGVTQSPTHLIKTRGQQVTLRCSPKSGHDTVSWYQQALGQGPQFIFQYYEEEERQRGNFPDRFSGHQFPNYSSELNVNALLLGDSALYLCASSFPPGTSYEQYFGPGTRLTVT.